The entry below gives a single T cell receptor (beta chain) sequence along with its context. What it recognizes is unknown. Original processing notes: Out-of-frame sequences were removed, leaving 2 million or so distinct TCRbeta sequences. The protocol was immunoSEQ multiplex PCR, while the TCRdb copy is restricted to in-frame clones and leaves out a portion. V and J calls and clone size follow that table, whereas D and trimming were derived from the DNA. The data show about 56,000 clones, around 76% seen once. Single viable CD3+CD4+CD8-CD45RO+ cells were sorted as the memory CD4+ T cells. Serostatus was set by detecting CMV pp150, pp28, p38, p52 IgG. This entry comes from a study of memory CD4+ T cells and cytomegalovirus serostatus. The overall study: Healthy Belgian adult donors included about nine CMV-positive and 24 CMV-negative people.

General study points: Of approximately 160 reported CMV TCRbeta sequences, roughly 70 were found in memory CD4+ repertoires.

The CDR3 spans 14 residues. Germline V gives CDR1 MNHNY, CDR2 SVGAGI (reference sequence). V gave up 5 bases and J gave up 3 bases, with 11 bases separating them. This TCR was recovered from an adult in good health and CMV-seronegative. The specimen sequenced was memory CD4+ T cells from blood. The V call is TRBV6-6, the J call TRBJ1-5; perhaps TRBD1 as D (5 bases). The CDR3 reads CASSPADINQPQHF. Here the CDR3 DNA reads TGTGCCAGCAGTCCAGCGGACATCAATCAGCCCCAGCATTTT.